This TCR beta chain emerged from a study of chemoradiotherapy in HPV16-positive cancers. As for the study in general: Functional T-cell assays on a couple of HPV16-positive patients' cells defined candidate HPV-specific clones and common TCR motifs.

In germline, CDR1 is SGHRS, CDR2 YFSETQ. V was clipped by 0 bases and J by 4 bases, with 13 bases between them. This CDR3 spans 15 amino acids. Study conclusions and caveats: Candidate HPV-specific clones and E7-related TCR motifs grew in tumor during treatment.

Turning to this clone: Its antigen remains unidentified.

Repertoires were sampled repeatedly during chemoradiotherapy. TCRdb's table, derived via immunoSEQ multiplex PCR, lists solely in-frame clones and lacks some. Of 7,000 or so clones detected, 70% to 75% appear once; the ten largest clones hold 5.1%. The J gene is TRBJ1-2, the V gene TRBV5-1; D remains unclear. Here the sequenced sample was tumor tissue, taken from a patient who underwent chemoradiotherapy. This clonotype was obtained from a human donor with HPV-associated anogenital cancer. CDR3 nucleotide sequence: TGCGCCAGCAGCTTGGACGCGGGTAGGAGCTATGGCTACACCTTC. Protein product: CASSLDAGRSYGYTF.